Here is one T cell receptor (beta chain) with its context. Its antigen remains undetermined. No much larger clone is present one base from it, and per-base qualities are unavailable. The data belong to a study of T cell responses to AZD1222 COVID-19 vaccine (dated by TCRdb to the early 2020s). As for the study more broadly: TCR sequencing covered fewer than 250 trial participants: about 210 given two doses of AZD1222 and approximately 26 given two doses of MenACWY control vaccine. Enrollment into the trials was organized by age into subgroups of 18-55, 56-69 and 70-plus years, and those subgroups contained about 160, 30 and 59 TCR-sequenced participants, respectively. The paper as a whole reports these results and caveats: Most participants were white British and females outnumbered males, and the authors suggested that clonal diversity may have been underestimated. Conclusions about previously exposed vaccinees are limited, since just six AZD1222 recipients were seropositive for SARS-CoV-2 at baseline. The 56-69-year group was small, and its depth increase did not reach significance, likely because of low power. Vaccine-associated CD4 TCRs spanned the whole spike protein, with dominant responses in regions 160-218 and 743-854. Spike-specific TCR breadth and depth rose significantly after two AZD1222 doses compared with day 0 and with MenACWY recipients. Epitopes outside the regions mutated in the B.1.351 and B.1.1.7 variants were reportedly recognized by nearly half of the unique spike-specific TCRs. No day 14 peak-response samples were available, so repertoires were characterized only after the peak T cell response.

The CDR3 regions of human TCRbeta chains were analyzed by immunosequencing. The study's processing was this. TCRs in the repertoires were matched against a reference library of SARS-CoV-2-specific TCRs that had been generated with the MIRA antigen-specificity platform. Breadth meant the fraction of unique TCRs that were SARS-CoV-2-associated, whereas depth meant the fraction of total T cells that were SARS-CoV-2-associated. Using the MIRA data, each spike-specific TCR was assigned both to the spike region to which the TCR was reactive and to a CD4 or CD8 class. Log10-transformed breadth and depth values were compared by one-way ANOVA with Sidak's multiple comparisons tests. The immuneACCESS repertoire file appears here via TCRdb, limited to in-frame rearrangements. These files lack a portion of the clones; in checked studies, under half of the deficit traces to unresolved V genes, and the cause of the others is not known. V and J calls and clone size are given by that table; D and trimming were obtained from the DNA. The sample has 150,000 to 200,000 clones on record, about 91% of them singletons. The top ten clonotypes cover around 1% of the sample.

The meaning of the sample's time point label: about 28 days (+/-7) after the second vaccine dose. AZD1222 recipients with second doses at about 4 weeks or about 12 weeks were pooled, because spike-specific TCR depth and breadth did not differ between schedules. Vaccinee samples were obtained from the UK trials COV001 and COV002, which included a single-blind randomized controlled phase 2/3 trial of AZD1222 (ChAdOx1 nCoV-19) in healthy adults. Trial participant PBMC samples were collected at day 0 and day 28 after the second dose for TCRbeta chain sequencing. CDR1 and CDR2 (KGHSH, LQKENI) derive from the germline V gene. V lost 3 bases and J lost 4 bases; the stretch between them is 19 bases long. From its cysteine to its phenylalanine, the CDR3 spans 17 amino acids. The entry retains the CDR3 DNA only, 51 bases that are in frame from base 1.

This receptor was taken from an adult who received the AZD1222 COVID-19 vaccine. The V and J segments used are TRBV18 and TRBJ1-3; matching of 6 bases hints at TRBD1 as the D gene. Source: peripheral blood, taken 28 days after the second AZD1222 dose. The CDR3 region: CASSPRRWGAAGNTIYF. The DNA reads TGTGCCAGCTCACCCCGTCGATGGGGGGCGGCAGGAAACACCATATATTTT.